The 4 T cell receptor beta chains given below trace back to one sample, sequenced in a study of blood T cell repertoires in COVID-19. TCRdb's table, derived via immunoSEQ multiplex PCR, lists solely in-frame clones and lacks some. The table shows 97,000 or so clones, with roughly 89% occurring only once. The sequenced sample consisted of peripheral blood. The receptors shown here come from a woman in her forties or fifties with COVID-19, enrolled during active disease.

The CDR3 nucleotides read TGTGCCAGCAGCTTAAGAGGGCTAACCACAGATACGCAGTATTTT. Residues: CASSLRGLTTDTQYF. The chain combines TRBV7-9 with TRBJ2-3; D may be TRBD2 (5 bases). Germline CDR1 and CDR2: SEHNR and FQNEAQ (reference sequence). V dropped 2 bases and J dropped 2 bases, with 11 bases sitting between them. This CDR3 is built from 15 residues.

This sequence joins TRBV5-1 and TRBJ2-3; 10 nucleotides agree with TRBD2. The CDR3 is made up of 15 amino acids. Germline V lookup: CDR1 SGHRS, CDR2 YFSETQ. With V trimmed by 5 bases and J by 0 bases, 3 bases remained unmatched. In DNA form, the CDR3 reads TGCGCCAGCAGAGAACTAGCGGGGAGCACAGATACGCAGTATTTT. This codes for CASRELAGSTDTQYF.

The CDR3 sequence: CASSLREQGLNEKLFF. The CDR3 nucleotides are TGCGCCAGCAGCTTGAGGGAACAGGGGCTTAATGAAAAACTGTTTTTT. The chain has TRBV5-1 and TRBJ1-4; 7 nucleotides agree with TRBD1. The CDR3 extends over 16 amino acids. Germline CDR1 is SGHRS and CDR2 is YFSETQ. The V gene end was trimmed by 1 base and the J gene end by 4 bases; junction bases not matched to a gene: 7.

The J gene is TRBJ1-2, the V gene TRBV2; the D gene is possibly TRBD1 (5 bases). The CDR3 extends over 14 amino acids. Trimming removed 3 bases at V and 6 bases at J, with 14 bases between. Germline assignment: CDR1 SNHLY and CDR2 FYNNEI. CDR3 DNA sequence: TGTGCCAGCAGTGATTGGCAGGGTATGGATGGCTACACCTTC. Its translation: CASSDWQGMDGYTF. Complete variable domain (other parts from reference TRBV2 and TRBJ1-2): EPEVTQTPSHQVTQMGQEVILRCVPISNHLYFYWYRQILGQKVEFLVSFYNNEISEKSEIFDDQFSVERPDGSNFTLKIRSTKLEDSAMYFCASSDWQGMDGYTFGSGTRLTVV.